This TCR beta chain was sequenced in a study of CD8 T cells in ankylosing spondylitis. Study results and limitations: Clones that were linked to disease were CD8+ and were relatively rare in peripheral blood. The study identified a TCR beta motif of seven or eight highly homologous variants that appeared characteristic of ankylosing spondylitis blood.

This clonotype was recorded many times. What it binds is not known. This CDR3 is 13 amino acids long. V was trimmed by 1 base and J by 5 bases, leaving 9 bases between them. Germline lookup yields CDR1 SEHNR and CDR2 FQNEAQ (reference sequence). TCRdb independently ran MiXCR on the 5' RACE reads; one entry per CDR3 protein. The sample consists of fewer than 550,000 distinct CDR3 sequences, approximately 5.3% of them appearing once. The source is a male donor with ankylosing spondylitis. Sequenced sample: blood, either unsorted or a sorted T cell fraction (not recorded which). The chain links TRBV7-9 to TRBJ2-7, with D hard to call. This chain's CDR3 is CASSLGAGNEQYF. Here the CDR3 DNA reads TGTGCCAGCAGCTTAGGCGCTGGGAACGAGCAGTACTTC.